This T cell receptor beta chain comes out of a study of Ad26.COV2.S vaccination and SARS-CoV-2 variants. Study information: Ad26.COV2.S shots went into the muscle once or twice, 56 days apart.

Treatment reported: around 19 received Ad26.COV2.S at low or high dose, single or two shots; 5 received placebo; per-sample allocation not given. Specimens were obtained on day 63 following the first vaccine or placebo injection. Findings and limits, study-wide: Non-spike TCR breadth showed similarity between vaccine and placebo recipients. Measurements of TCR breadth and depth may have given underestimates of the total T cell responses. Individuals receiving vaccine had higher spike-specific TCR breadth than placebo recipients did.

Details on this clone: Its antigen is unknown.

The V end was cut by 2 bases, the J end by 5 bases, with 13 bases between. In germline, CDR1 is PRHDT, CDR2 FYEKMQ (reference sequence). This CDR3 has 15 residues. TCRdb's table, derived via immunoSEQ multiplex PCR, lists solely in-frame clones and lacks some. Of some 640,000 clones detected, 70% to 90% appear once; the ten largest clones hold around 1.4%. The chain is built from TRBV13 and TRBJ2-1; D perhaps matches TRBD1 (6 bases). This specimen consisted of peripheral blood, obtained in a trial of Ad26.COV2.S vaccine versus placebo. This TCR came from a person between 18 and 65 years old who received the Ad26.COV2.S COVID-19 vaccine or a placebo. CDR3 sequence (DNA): TGTGCCAGCAGCTTAAGTCAGGGGCAGGACAATGAGCAGTTCTTC. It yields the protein CASSLSQGQDNEQFF.